This T cell receptor (beta chain) is drawn from a study of T cell responses to AZD1222 COVID-19 vaccine. Study-level information: Pooling covered second doses at about 4 or about 12 weeks. Study-level findings and limits: Possibly, clonal diversity was underestimated; donors were largely white British and included more females. Across spike, vaccine-associated CD4 TCRs were found, dominant at 160-218 and 743-854. Vaccination with two AZD1222 doses was followed by a rise in Spike-specific TCR breadth and depth.

The CDR3 length is 16 residues. The germline CDR1 and CDR2 sequences are MNHEY and SVGEGT. The V and J ends lost 2 bases and 5 bases respectively, with 18 bases between them. This clone was seen a few times. Antigen: not known. Sequenced by immunoSEQ multiplex PCR; TCRdb stores in-frame clones only, minus some. The sample records around 100,000 clones, roughly 88% being singletons. Sequencing was performed on peripheral blood, taken on day 0 of AZD1222 vaccination. The gene calls are TRBV6-2 or TRBV6-3 and TRBJ1-1, with D uncertain. The sequence derives from an adult in good health. DNA for the CDR3: TGTGCCAGCAGTTACGATGGAGTCGGCCCCCGGACTGAAGCTTTCTTT. It is translated as CASSYDGVGPRTEAFF.